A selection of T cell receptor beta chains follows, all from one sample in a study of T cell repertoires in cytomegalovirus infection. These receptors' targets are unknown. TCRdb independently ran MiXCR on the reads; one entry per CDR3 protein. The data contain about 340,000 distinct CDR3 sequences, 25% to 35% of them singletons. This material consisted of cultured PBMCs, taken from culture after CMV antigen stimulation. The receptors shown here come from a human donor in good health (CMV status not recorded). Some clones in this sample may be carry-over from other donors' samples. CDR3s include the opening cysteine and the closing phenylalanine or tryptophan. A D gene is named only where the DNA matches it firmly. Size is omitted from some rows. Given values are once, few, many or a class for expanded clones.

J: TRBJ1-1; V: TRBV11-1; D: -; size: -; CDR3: CASSFPNTEAFF; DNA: TGTGCCAGCAGCTTCCCAAACACTGAAGCTTTCTTT
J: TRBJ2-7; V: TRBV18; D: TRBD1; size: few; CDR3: CASSPGQGPGEQYF; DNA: TGTGCCAGCTCACCGGGACAGGGGCCGGGCGAGCAGTACTTC
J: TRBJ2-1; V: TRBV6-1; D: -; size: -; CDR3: CASSRRGTYNEQFF; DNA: TGTGCCAGCAGCCGTAGGGGAACCTACAATGAGCAGTTCTTC
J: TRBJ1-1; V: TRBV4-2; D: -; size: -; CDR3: CASSQIWGNTEAFF; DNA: TGTGCCAGCAGCCAAATTTGGGGGAACACTGAAGCTTTCTTT
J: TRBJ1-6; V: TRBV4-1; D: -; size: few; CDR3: CASGVGAGRSLHF; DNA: TGTGCCAGCGGGGTGGGCGCAGGTCGATCCCTCCACTTT
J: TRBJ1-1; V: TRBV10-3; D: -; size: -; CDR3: CAISDPRARGTEAFF; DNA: TGTGCCATCAGTGACCCCCGCGCACGAGGCACTGAAGCTTTCTTT
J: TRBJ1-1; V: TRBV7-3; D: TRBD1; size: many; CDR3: CASSLETGGGTEAFF; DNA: TGTGCCAGCAGCTTGGAGACAGGGGGCGGCACTGAAGCTTTCTTT
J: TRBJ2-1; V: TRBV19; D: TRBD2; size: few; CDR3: CASSFSGTSDNEQFF; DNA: TGTGCCAGTAGTTTCTCCGGGACTAGCGACAATGAGCAGTTCTTC
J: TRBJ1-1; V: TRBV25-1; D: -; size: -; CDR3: CASSDESVNTEAFF; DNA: TGTGCCAGCAGTGATGAATCGGTGAACACTGAAGCTTTCTTT
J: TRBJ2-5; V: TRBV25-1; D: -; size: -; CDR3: CASSERVAATGSQYF; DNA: TGTGCCAGCAGTGAAAGGGTGGCAGCCACCGGCTCCCAGTACTTC
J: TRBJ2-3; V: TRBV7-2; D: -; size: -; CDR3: CASSPTVSTDTQYF; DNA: TGTGCCAGCAGCCCGACAGTTAGCACAGATACGCAGTATTTT
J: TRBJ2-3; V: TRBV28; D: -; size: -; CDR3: CASSSLAEPRDTQYF; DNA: TGTGCCAGCAGTTCGCTGGCGGAGCCACGAGATACGCAGTATTTT
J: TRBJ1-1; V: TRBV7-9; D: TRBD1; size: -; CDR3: CASSLDRGQGGTEAFF; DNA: TGTGCCAGCAGCTTAGATCGTGGGCAGGGGGGGACTGAAGCTTTCTTT
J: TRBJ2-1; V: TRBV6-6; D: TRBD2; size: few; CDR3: CASSYGQGGYNEQFF; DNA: TGTGCCAGCAGTTACGGGCAGGGAGGGTACAATGAGCAGTTCTTC
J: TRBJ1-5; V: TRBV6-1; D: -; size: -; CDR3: CASKPDSTNQPQHF; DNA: TGTGCCAGCAAACCGGACAGCACCAATCAGCCCCAGCATTTT
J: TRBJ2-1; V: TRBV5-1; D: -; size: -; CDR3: CASSLVGAGTNNEQFF; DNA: TGCGCCAGCAGCTTGGTAGGGGCTGGAACCAACAATGAGCAGTTCTTC
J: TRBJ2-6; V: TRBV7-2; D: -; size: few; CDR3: CASGWRGPLSGANVLTF; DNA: TGTGCCAGTGGCTGGCGGGGGCCCCTCTCTGGGGCCAACGTCCTGACTTTC
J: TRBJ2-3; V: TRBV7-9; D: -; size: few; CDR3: CASSLVVTSAWQTQYF; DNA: TGTGCCAGCAGCTTAGTCGTGACTAGTGCCTGGCAGACGCAGTATTTT
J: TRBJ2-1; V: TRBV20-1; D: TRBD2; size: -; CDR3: CSASVIAGPSYNEQFF; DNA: TGCAGTGCTAGTGTGATAGCGGGACCTTCCTACAATGAGCAGTTCTTC
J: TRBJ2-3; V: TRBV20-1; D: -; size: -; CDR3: CSAPDPATDTQYF; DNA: TGCAGTGCCCCGGATCCGGCCACAGATACGCAGTATTTT
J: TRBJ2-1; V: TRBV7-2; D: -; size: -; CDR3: CASSREWPPYNEQFF; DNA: TGTGCCAGCAGCCGGGAGTGGCCCCCCTACAATGAGCAGTTCTTC
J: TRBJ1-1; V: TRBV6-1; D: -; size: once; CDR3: CASRPEWTTEAFF; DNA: TGTGCCAGCAGACCCGAATGGACTACTGAAGCTTTCTTT
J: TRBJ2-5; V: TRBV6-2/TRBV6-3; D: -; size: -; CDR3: CASSIGTTFWETQYF; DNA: TGTGCCAGCAGCATCGGGACAACGTTTTGGGAGACCCAGTACTTC
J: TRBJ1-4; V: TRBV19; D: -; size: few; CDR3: CASSSPRDSGRGKLFF; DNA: TGTGCCAGTAGTTCCCCCCGGGATAGCGGGAGGGGAAAACTGTTTTTT
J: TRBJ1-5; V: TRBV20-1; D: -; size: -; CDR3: CSARPENRGDQPQHF; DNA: TGCAGTGCTCGCCCTGAAAATAGAGGGGATCAGCCCCAGCATTTT
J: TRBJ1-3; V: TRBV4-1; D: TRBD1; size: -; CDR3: CASSRGQIFSGNTIYF; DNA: TGCGCCAGCAGCCGGGGACAGATATTCTCTGGAAACACCATATATTTT
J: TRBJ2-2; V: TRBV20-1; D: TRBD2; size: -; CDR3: CSAEGTSGVPGELFF; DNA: TGCAGTGCGGAGGGGACTAGCGGGGTTCCCGGGGAGCTGTTTTTT
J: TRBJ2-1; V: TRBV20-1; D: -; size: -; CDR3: CSASGIEALTGEQFF; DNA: TGCAGTGCTAGTGGGATTGAGGCCCTGACGGGTGAGCAGTTCTTC
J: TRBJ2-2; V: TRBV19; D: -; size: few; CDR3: CASIRGGTGELFF; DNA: TGTGCCAGTATACGGGGTGGCACCGGGGAGCTGTTTTTT
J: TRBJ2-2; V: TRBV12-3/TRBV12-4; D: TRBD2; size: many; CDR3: CASSYLAGGTGELFF; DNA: TGTGCCAGCAGTTATCTAGCGGGAGGCACCGGGGAGCTGTTTTTT
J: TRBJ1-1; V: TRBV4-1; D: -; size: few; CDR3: CASSPHSGLNTEAFF; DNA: TGCGCCAGCAGCCCCCACAGTGGGCTGAACACTGAAGCTTTCTTT
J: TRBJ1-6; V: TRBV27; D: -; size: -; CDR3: CASSFLRGQGADFYNSPLHF; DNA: TGTGCCAGCAGCTTCCTACGGGGGCAGGGAGCCGATTTCTATAATTCACCCCTCCACTTT
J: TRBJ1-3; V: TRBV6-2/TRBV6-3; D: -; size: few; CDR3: CASSHDKDLFAGNTIYF; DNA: TGTGCCAGCTCGCACGACAAGGATTTATTCGCTGGAAACACCATATATTTT
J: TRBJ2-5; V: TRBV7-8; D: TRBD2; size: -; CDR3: CASSFKRDRETQYF; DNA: TGTGCCAGCAGCTTCAAGCGGGATCGAGAGACCCAGTACTTC
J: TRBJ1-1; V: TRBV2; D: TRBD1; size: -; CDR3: CASSEVRGQAPTEAFF; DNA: TGTGCCAGCAGTGAAGTTAGGGGGCAGGCTCCCACTGAAGCTTTCTTT
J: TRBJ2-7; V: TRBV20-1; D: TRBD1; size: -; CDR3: CSAEYPGQGYEQYF; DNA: TGCAGTGCCGAATATCCGGGACAGGGCTACGAGCAGTACTTC
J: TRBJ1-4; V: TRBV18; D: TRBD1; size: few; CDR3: CASSQQGAEKLFF; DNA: TGTGCCAGCTCACAACAGGGGGCTGAAAAACTGTTTTTT
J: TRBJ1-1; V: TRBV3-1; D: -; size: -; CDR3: CASRSVNTEAFF; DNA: TGTGCCAGCAGATCGGTGAACACTGAAGCTTTCTTT
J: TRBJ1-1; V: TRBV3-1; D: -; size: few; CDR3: CASSQYQVNTEAFF; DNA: TGTGCCAGCAGTCAATACCAGGTGAACACTGAAGCTTTCTTT
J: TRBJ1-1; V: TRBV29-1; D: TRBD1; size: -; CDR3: CSAVGGTGTTGTEAFF; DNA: TGCAGCGCTGTGGGAGGGACAGGGACCACGGGGACTGAAGCTTTCTTT
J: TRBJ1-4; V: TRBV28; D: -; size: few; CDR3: CASSLFVGKLFF; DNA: TGTGCCAGCAGTTTATTCGTCGGAAAACTGTTTTTT
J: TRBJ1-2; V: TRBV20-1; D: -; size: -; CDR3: CSQGFRGYGYTF; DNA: TGCAGTCAGGGCTTCAGAGGCTATGGCTACACCTTC
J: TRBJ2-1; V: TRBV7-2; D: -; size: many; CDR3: CASSPPTPNYNEQFF; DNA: TGTGCCAGCAGCCCCCCTACCCCCAACTACAATGAGCAGTTCTTC
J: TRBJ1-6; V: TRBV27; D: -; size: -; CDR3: CASSLGRLPGVSPLHF; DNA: TGTGCCAGCAGTTTAGGCAGGCTTCCGGGGGTCTCACCCCTCCACTTT
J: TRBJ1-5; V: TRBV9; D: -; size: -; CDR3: CASSVGSSQPQHF; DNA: TGTGCCAGCAGCGTAGGTTCAAGTCAGCCCCAGCATTTT
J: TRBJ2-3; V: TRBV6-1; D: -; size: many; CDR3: CASSPSGDTQYF; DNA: TGTGCCAGCAGTCCGAGCGGAGATACGCAGTATTTT
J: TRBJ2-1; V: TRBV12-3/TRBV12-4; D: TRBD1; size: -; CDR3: CASSLGWDRGSYNEQFF; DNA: TGTGCCAGCAGTTTAGGCTGGGACAGGGGCTCCTACAATGAGCAGTTCTTC
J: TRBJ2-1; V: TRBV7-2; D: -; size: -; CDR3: CASSRPDGAHNEQFF; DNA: TGTGCCAGCAGTCGACCAGACGGGGCCCACAATGAGCAGTTCTTC
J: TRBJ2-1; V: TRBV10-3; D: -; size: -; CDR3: CAISEYIYNEQFF; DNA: TGTGCCATCAGTGAGTACATTTACAATGAGCAGTTCTTC
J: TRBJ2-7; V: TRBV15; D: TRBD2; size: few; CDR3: CATSRTGTSGMKGYEQYF; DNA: TGTGCCACCAGCAGAACCGGGACTAGCGGGATGAAAGGTTACGAGCAGTACTTC
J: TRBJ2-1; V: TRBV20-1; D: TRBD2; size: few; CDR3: CSAVPAGTRAGNEQFF; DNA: TGCAGTGCTGTACCTGCCGGGACTAGAGCCGGCAATGAGCAGTTCTTC
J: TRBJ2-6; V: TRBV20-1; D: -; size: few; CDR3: CSAREMSGANVLTF; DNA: TGCAGTGCTAGAGAAATGTCTGGGGCCAACGTCCTGACTTTC
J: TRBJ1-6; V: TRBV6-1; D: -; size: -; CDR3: CAISERINSPLHF; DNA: TGTGCCATCTCAGAAAGAATTAATTCACCCCTCCACTTT
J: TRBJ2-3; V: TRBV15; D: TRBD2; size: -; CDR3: CATSSAGGGPVDTQYF; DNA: TGTGCCACCAGCAGTGCCGGGGGGGGGCCTGTAGATACGCAGTATTTT
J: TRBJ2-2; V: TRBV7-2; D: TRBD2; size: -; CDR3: CASSSPGTRETYDTGELFF; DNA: TGTGCCAGCAGCTCCCCCGGGACTAGGGAAACCTATGACACCGGGGAGCTGTTTTTT
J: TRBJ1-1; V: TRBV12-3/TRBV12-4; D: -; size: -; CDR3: CASSLFEAFF; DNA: TGTGCCAGCAGCCTCTTTGAAGCTTTCTTT
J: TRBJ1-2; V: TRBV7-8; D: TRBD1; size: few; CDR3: CASSRQGGNYGYTF; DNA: TGTGCCAGCAGCAGACAGGGTGGTAACTATGGCTACACCTTC